The present T cell receptor beta chain was sequenced within a study of T cells in Graves' hyperthyroidism and ophthalmopathy. The study's findings and limits: Ophthalmopathy onset followed model prediction by a median about six months. A 13 V-J model separated ophthalmopathy from stable hyperthyroidism.

The V and J ends lost 3 bases and 6 bases respectively, with 6 bases between them. Per the germline V gene, CDR1 is LGHDT and CDR2 is YNNKEL (reference sequence). The CDR3 runs 11 residues. Amplified TCR beta CDR3 regions came from RNA transcripts. HTBI primers were employed in a first-round RT-PCR of the TCR CDR3. TCRdb re-analysed the multiplex PCR reads in MiXCR, keeping a single row per CDR3 protein. The table shows around 340,000 distinct CDR3 sequences, with roughly 17% occurring only once. In patients aged 18 to 65, hyperthyroidism was newly diagnosed, with duration under 2 months. Diagnoses rested on clinical symptoms, serum thyroxine and TRAb, thyroid ultrasound and orbital computed tomography. This clonotype was recorded at least ten times. The antigen is unknown.

This receptor was taken from a man aged 25 to 45 with Graves' hyperthyroidism. The source material was blood. The rearrangement links TRBV3-1 to TRBJ2-7; no definite D call. The CDR3 loop reads CASSQSGEQYF. The CDR3 nucleotides read TGTGCCAGCAGCCAGTCCGGCGAGCAGTACTTC.